These T cell receptor beta chains were read from a single sample in a study of blood T cell repertoires in COVID-19. Clones were read by immunoSEQ multiplex PCR, and TCRdb kept only the in-frame ones, dropping some. The table lists approximately 230,000 clones, 80% to 95% of them singletons. Sequencing was done on a sample of PBMCs or T cells enriched from blood (not recorded which). The receptors were sampled from a woman younger than 30 who had recovered from COVID-19. The CDR3 runs from the conserved cysteine through the conserved F or W. The D gene is left open where the match is weak. Expanded clones get a size class; other rows say once, few or many, or leave the size out.

D gene: TRBD1; J gene: TRBJ1-6; CDR3 length: 15; clone size: -; V gene: TRBV13; CDR3 protein: CASSLVDRGGSPLHF; CDR3 DNA: TGTGCCAGCAGCTTGGTTGACAGGGGTGGTTCACCCCTCCACTTT
D gene: -; J gene: TRBJ1-5; CDR3 length: 15; clone size: -; V gene: TRBV18; CDR3 protein: CASSPGTGSSVSQHF; CDR3 DNA: TGTGCCAGCTCACCAGGCACAGGGTCCTCGGTGTCTCAGCATTTT
D gene: -; J gene: TRBJ1-3; CDR3 length: 14; clone size: -; V gene: TRBV29-1; CDR3 protein: CSVGPTTGGNTIYF; CDR3 DNA: TGCAGCGTTGGCCCAACCACAGGAGGAAACACCATATATTTT
D gene: -; J gene: TRBJ1-2; CDR3 length: 14; clone size: few; V gene: TRBV28; CDR3 protein: CASSSSTAGGGYTF; CDR3 DNA: TGTGCCAGCTCTTCTTCGACCGCCGGGGGTGGCTACACCTTC
D gene: -; J gene: TRBJ1-1; CDR3 length: 13; clone size: -; V gene: TRBV13; CDR3 protein: CASSLGQNTEAFF; CDR3 DNA: TGTGCCAGCAGCTTAGGACAAAACACTGAAGCTTTCTTT
D gene: TRBD1; J gene: TRBJ1-6; CDR3 length: 14; clone size: -; V gene: TRBV9; CDR3 protein: CASSGGQFNSPLHF; CDR3 DNA: TGTGCCAGCAGCGGGGGACAGTTTAATTCACCCCTCCACTTT
D gene: -; J gene: TRBJ1-6; CDR3 length: 16; clone size: -; V gene: TRBV19; CDR3 protein: CASSKGGPSRSSPLHF; CDR3 DNA: TGTGCCAGTAGTAAAGGGGGACCGTCCAGGAGTTCACCCCTCCACTTT
D gene: TRBD1; J gene: TRBJ2-5; CDR3 length: 17; clone size: -; V gene: TRBV10-3; CDR3 protein: CAIRGTGGQGPQETQYF; CDR3 DNA: TGTGCCATCAGGGGTACAGGGGGACAGGGACCCCAAGAGACCCAGTACTTC
D gene: -; J gene: TRBJ1-1; CDR3 length: 13; clone size: -; V gene: TRBV9; CDR3 protein: CASSASGNTEAFF; CDR3 DNA: TGTGCCAGCAGCGCAAGCGGGAACACTGAAGCTTTCTTT
D gene: -; J gene: TRBJ1-4; CDR3 length: 14; clone size: -; V gene: TRBV4-1; CDR3 protein: CASRSSQGSEKLFF; CDR3 DNA: TGCGCCAGCAGATCCAGTCAGGGAAGTGAAAAACTGTTTTTT
D gene: -; J gene: TRBJ1-1; CDR3 length: 15; clone size: -; V gene: TRBV13; CDR3 protein: CASTRTRLYSDEAFF; CDR3 DNA: TGTGCCAGCACCAGGACCCGACTCTATAGCGATGAAGCTTTCTTT